The sequence of this T cell receptor (beta chain) was determined in a study of blood T cell repertoires in COVID-19. Per germline, CDR1 MNHEY and CDR2 SVGAGI. V was pared by 8 bases and J by 7 bases, with 4 bases of the junction left unmatched. This CDR3 is built from 11 residues. This clone was detected only once. Measured with immunoSEQ multiplex PCR; TCRdb has only the in-frame clones, and not every one. The sample holds about 160,000 clones, more than 60% seen once. Sequenced: peripheral blood. This receptor was identified in an older man with acute or convalescent COVID-19. The chain recombines TRBV6-5 with TRBJ2-7, with 8 bases fitting TRBD1. The CDR3 here is CASQGQVEQYF. The CDR3 DNA sequence: TGTGCCAGCCAGGGACAGGTTGAGCAGTACTTC.